This TCR beta chain was retrieved from a study of CD8+ T cells in alopecia areata. Turning to the study itself: Among treated patients, oral tofacitinib was administered at 5 to 10 mg twice daily.

Extracted RNA was reverse transcribed, and the resulting cDNA served as sequencing template. Produced via immunoSEQ multiplex PCR; TCRdb's table is partial and in-frame only. This table holds some 110,000 clones, around two fifths found once. With V trimmed by 2 bases and J by 0 bases, 4 bases remained unmatched. Germline V CDR1 and CDR2: MDHEN, SYDVKM. CDR3 size: 16 residues. This clone appeared a few times. The material sequenced was CD4+ T cells sorted from blood. This TCR was recovered from a human donor with alopecia areata. The V gene is TRBV28, the J gene TRBJ2-3, with 8 bases aligning to TRBD1. CDR3 in amino acids: CASSLAGQGSTDTQYF. CDR3 coding DNA: TGTGCCAGCAGTTTAGCCGGACAGGGAAGCACAGATACGCAGTATTTT. Full variable domain (missing parts from reference TRBV28 and TRBJ2-3): DVKVTQSSRYLVKRTGEKVFLECVQDMDHENMFWYRQDPGLGLRLIYFSYDVKMKEKGDIPEGYSVSREKKERFSLILESASTNQTSMYLCASSLAGQGSTDTQYFGPGTRLTVL.